Listed here is a single T cell receptor beta chain. This sample is part of a study of T cell responses to AZD1222 COVID-19 vaccine. The data were produced by immunoSEQ multiplex PCR, yet TCRdb's version contains in-frame clones alone and is incomplete. The sample includes 90,000 to 150,000 clones, roughly 90% seen only once; the top ten take roughly 8.9%. This sequence originates from an adult in good health. Sequenced material: peripheral blood, taken on day 0 of AZD1222 vaccination.

The CDR3 region has the DNA TGTGCCAGCAGCTTCGGGAGTGGCTATGGCTACACCTTC. Encoded protein: CASSFGSGYGYTF. J is TRBJ1-2 and V is TRBV11-3; D gene uncertain. Germline CDR1 reads SGHNT; CDR2 reads YENEEA. This CDR3 has 13 residues. The ends were cut back, 3 bases at V and 4 bases at J, with 9 bases in the middle.